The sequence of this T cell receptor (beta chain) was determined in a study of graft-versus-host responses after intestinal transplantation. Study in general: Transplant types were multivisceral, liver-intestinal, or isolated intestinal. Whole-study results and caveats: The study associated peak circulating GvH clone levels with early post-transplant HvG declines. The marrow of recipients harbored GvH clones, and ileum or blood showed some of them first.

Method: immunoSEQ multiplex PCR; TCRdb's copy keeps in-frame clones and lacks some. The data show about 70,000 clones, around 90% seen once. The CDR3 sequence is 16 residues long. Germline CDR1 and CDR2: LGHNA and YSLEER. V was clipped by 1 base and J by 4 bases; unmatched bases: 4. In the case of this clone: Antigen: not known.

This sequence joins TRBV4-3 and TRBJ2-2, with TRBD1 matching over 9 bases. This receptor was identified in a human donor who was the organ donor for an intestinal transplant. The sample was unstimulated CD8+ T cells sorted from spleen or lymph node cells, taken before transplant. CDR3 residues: CASSQGTGGSTGELFF. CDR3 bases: TGCGCCAGCAGCCAAGGAACAGGGGGCTCCACCGGGGAGCTGTTTTTT.